This T cell receptor beta chain was recovered during a study of blood T cell repertoires in COVID-19. Overall study context: Italy, Spain and the United States were the sources of the convalescent and acute COVID-19 samples. In each case, the material was cDNA or gDNA derived from T cells, B-cell-depleted T cells, or PBMCs.

How the authors handled the data: Estimation of nucleated cell counts was performed using reference gene primer amplification. Generated by immunoSEQ multiplex PCR, the TCRdb table keeps only in-frame clones and is missing some. Clone size and the V and J calls come from that table; the DNA yielded D and trimming. This table holds approximately 210,000 clones, approximately 81% found once. Only a few counts were recorded for this clone. Participants had their cohort set by participant-reported clinical history. The length of the CDR3 is 14 residues. In germline, CDR1 is SGHTA, CDR2 FQGNSA. V was clipped by 6 bases and J by 6 bases, with 17 bases between them.

This clonotype originated in a woman in her forties or fifties with acute COVID-19. Sequenced sample: PBMCs or T cells enriched from blood (not recorded which). The chain combines TRBV7-2 with TRBJ1-2; D is possibly TRBD1 (6 bases). The CDR3 DNA sequence: TGTGCCAGCAGTTCGTACAGGGTTAGGAATGGCTACACCTTC. It specifies CASSSYRVRNGYTF.